A selection of T cell receptor beta chains follows, all from one sample in a study of graft-versus-host responses after intestinal transplantation. Profiling relied on immunoSEQ multiplex PCR, and the TCRdb table lists in-frame clones only, not all of them. The sample lists under 8,000 clones, roughly a third occurring once. The sample was alloreactive CD8+ T cells from a mixed lymphocyte reaction culture, taken before transplantation. These receptors were collected from a human patient who was an organ donor for intestinal transplantation. The CDR3 runs from the conserved cysteine through the conserved F or W. A D gene is named only where the DNA matches it firmly. Some rows have no size entry. The others give once, few or many, or a class for an expanded clone.

CDR3 protein: CASSPRLRDEQYF
CDR3 DNA: TGTGCCAGCAGCCCGAGGTTGCGAGACGAGCAGTACTTC
D gene: .
clone size: medium-sized
J gene: TRBJ2-7
V gene: TRBV7-2

CDR3 protein: CASSPGIGQGLYYQETQYF
CDR3 DNA: TGTGCCAGCAGTCCCGGAATAGGACAGGGTCTTTATTACCAAGAGACCCAGTACTTC
D gene: TRBD1
clone size: .
J gene: TRBJ2-5
V gene: TRBV27

CDR3 protein: CASSQVESGSHEQYF
CDR3 DNA: TGCGCCAGCAGCCAAGTAGAAAGCGGGAGCCACGAGCAGTACTTC
D gene: TRBD2
clone size: .
J gene: TRBJ2-7
V gene: TRBV4-3

CDR3 protein: CASSLDLYYEQYF
CDR3 DNA: TGTGCCAGCAGCTTAGATTTGTACTACGAGCAGTACTTC
D gene: .
clone size: medium-sized
J gene: TRBJ2-7
V gene: TRBV11-2

CDR3 protein: CASSLTSGGVYEQYF
CDR3 DNA: TGTGCCAGCAGCTTGACTAGCGGGGGGGTGTACGAGCAGTACTTC
D gene: TRBD2
clone size: medium-sized
J gene: TRBJ2-7
V gene: TRBV11-3

CDR3 protein: CASSSTTGIPGNTIYF
CDR3 DNA: TGTGCCAGCAGTTCGACGACAGGGATTCCTGGAAACACCATATATTTT
D gene: TRBD1
clone size: medium-sized
J gene: TRBJ1-3
V gene: TRBV6-6

CDR3 protein: CASSEGVAGVLQETQYF
CDR3 DNA: TGTGCCAGCAGTGAAGGAGTAGCGGGGGTTCTACAAGAGACCCAGTACTTC
D gene: TRBD2
clone size: .
J gene: TRBJ2-5
V gene: TRBV2

CDR3 protein: CALEREGLYNEQFF
CDR3 DNA: TGTGCTCTCGAACGGGAGGGCCTATACAATGAGCAGTTCTTC
D gene: TRBD2
clone size: few
J gene: TRBJ2-1
V gene: TRBV12-5

CDR3 protein: CASSPLGLAGELYGTQYF
CDR3 DNA: TGTGCCAGCAGTCCCCTGGGACTAGCGGGAGAGTTGTACGGGACCCAGTACTTC
D gene: TRBD2
clone size: few
J gene: TRBJ2-5
V gene: TRBV27

CDR3 protein: CASSLGTGQSYEQYF
CDR3 DNA: TGTGCCAGCAGCTTAGGGACAGGGCAGTCCTACGAGCAGTACTTC
D gene: TRBD1
clone size: few
J gene: TRBJ2-7
V gene: TRBV7-6

CDR3 protein: CASSQDPLAGGYYEQYF
CDR3 DNA: TGTGCCAGCAGCCAAGATCCCCTAGCGGGGGGATACTACGAGCAGTACTTC
D gene: TRBD2
clone size: few
J gene: TRBJ2-7
V gene: TRBV14

CDR3 protein: CASSLGAGAGTWEQFF
CDR3 DNA: TGTGCCAGCAGCCTCGGGGCGGGAGCGGGGACATGGGAGCAGTTCTTC
D gene: .
clone size: medium-sized
J gene: TRBJ2-1
V gene: TRBV5-5

CDR3 protein: CASSLDRGGMDTEAFF
CDR3 DNA: TGTGCCAGCAGCTTAGACCGGGGGGGCATGGACACTGAAGCTTTCTTT
D gene: .
clone size: few
J gene: TRBJ1-1
V gene: TRBV11-2

CDR3 protein: CASSFRTGGVHNEQFF
CDR3 DNA: TGTGCCAGCAGCTTCCGGACAGGGGGCGTCCACAATGAGCAGTTCTTC
D gene: TRBD1
clone size: .
J gene: TRBJ2-1
V gene: TRBV7-9

CDR3 protein: CASSLGGRETQYF
CDR3 DNA: TGTGCCAGCAGCTTGGGCGGGAGGGAGACCCAGTACTTC
D gene: TRBD2
clone size: .
J gene: TRBJ2-5
V gene: TRBV7-8

CDR3 protein: CAISEEATLRNEQFF
CDR3 DNA: TGTGCCATCAGTGAGGAAGCGACCCTCCGGAATGAGCAGTTCTTC
D gene: .
clone size: few
J gene: TRBJ2-1
V gene: TRBV10-3

CDR3 protein: CASSPGGEQYF
CDR3 DNA: TGTGCCAGCAGCCCCGGGGGGGAACAGTATTTT
D gene: TRBD2
clone size: .
J gene: TRBJ2-3
V gene: TRBV9

CDR3 protein: CASSYTGTGYEQYF
CDR3 DNA: TGCGCCAGCAGCTATACCGGGACAGGGTACGAGCAGTACTTC
D gene: TRBD1
clone size: .
J gene: TRBJ2-7
V gene: TRBV5-1

CDR3 protein: CAISESRRQRRGYTF
CDR3 DNA: TGTGCCATCAGTGAGTCAAGGCGGCAGCGAAGGGGCTACACCTTC
D gene: .
clone size: .
J gene: TRBJ1-2
V gene: TRBV10-3

CDR3 protein: CASSLFSGQSTDTQYF
CDR3 DNA: TGTGCCAGCAGCTTGTTTTCGGGACAGAGCACAGATACGCAGTATTTT
D gene: TRBD1
clone size: .
J gene: TRBJ2-3
V gene: TRBV5-4

CDR3 protein: CASSIWRTSTEAFF
CDR3 DNA: TGTGCCAGTAGTATCTGGCGAACTAGCACTGAAGCTTTCTTT
D gene: .
clone size: few
J gene: TRBJ1-1
V gene: TRBV19

CDR3 protein: CASSPGLDGYTF
CDR3 DNA: TGTGCCAGCTCACCAGGCCTTGATGGCTACACCTTC
D gene: .
clone size: .
J gene: TRBJ1-2
V gene: TRBV18

CDR3 protein: CASSHRNVRGGTQYF
CDR3 DNA: TGTGCCAGTAGTCACCGGAACGTGCGGGGGGGCACGCAGTATTTT
D gene: TRBD2
clone size: .
J gene: TRBJ2-3
V gene: TRBV19

CDR3 protein: CASRAGTGRVAEAFF
CDR3 DNA: TGTGCCAGCAGGGCCGGGACAGGGAGGGTCGCTGAAGCTTTCTTT
D gene: TRBD1
clone size: .
J gene: TRBJ1-1
V gene: TRBV2

CDR3 protein: CASSQVVNYEQYF
CDR3 DNA: TGCGCCAGCAGCCAAGTTGTCAACTACGAGCAGTACTTC
D gene: .
clone size: few
J gene: TRBJ2-7
V gene: TRBV4-3

CDR3 protein: CASSYQGTGTTGELFF
CDR3 DNA: TGTGCCAGCAGTTACCAAGGGACAGGGACCACCGGGGAGCTGTTTTTT
D gene: TRBD1
clone size: .
J gene: TRBJ2-2
V gene: TRBV6-7

CDR3 protein: CAWSGGYGDSPLHF
CDR3 DNA: TGTGCCTGGAGTGGAGGGTACGGGGATTCACCCCTCCACTTT
D gene: .
clone size: .
J gene: TRBJ1-6
V gene: TRBV30

CDR3 protein: CSVVGSGRANEQFF
CDR3 DNA: TGCAGCGTTGTGGGTAGCGGGAGGGCCAATGAGCAGTTCTTC
D gene: TRBD2
clone size: medium-sized
J gene: TRBJ2-1
V gene: TRBV29-1

CDR3 protein: CASSYPPNNQPQHF
CDR3 DNA: TGTGCCAGCAGTTACCCCCCCAACAATCAGCCCCAGCATTTT
D gene: .
clone size: few
J gene: TRBJ1-5
V gene: TRBV6-5

CDR3 protein: CASSRNEGQENEQFF
CDR3 DNA: TGCGCCAGCAGCCGCAACGAGGGTCAGGAGAATGAGCAGTTCTTC
D gene: .
clone size: few
J gene: TRBJ2-1
V gene: TRBV4-1

CDR3 protein: CASTYRGYAYGYTF
CDR3 DNA: TGTGCCAGCACCTACAGGGGGTACGCGTATGGCTACACCTTC
D gene: TRBD1
clone size: .
J gene: TRBJ1-2
V gene: TRBV6-5

CDR3 protein: CASSLWASYEQYF
CDR3 DNA: TGTGCCAGCAGTTTGTGGGCCTCCTACGAGCAGTACTTC
D gene: .
clone size: medium-sized
J gene: TRBJ2-7
V gene: TRBV28

CDR3 protein: CASSISRGYEQYF
CDR3 DNA: TGTGCCAGTAGTATCTCCAGAGGCTACGAGCAGTACTTC
D gene: .
clone size: .
J gene: TRBJ2-7
V gene: TRBV19

CDR3 protein: CATRETGNEQFF
CDR3 DNA: TGTGCCACGCGGGAGACGGGCAATGAGCAGTTCTTC
D gene: TRBD2
clone size: .
J gene: TRBJ2-1
V gene: TRBV6-5

CDR3 protein: CASSIDRVGTGELFF
CDR3 DNA: TGTGCCAGCAGCATAGACAGGGTTGGAACCGGGGAGCTGTTTTTT
D gene: TRBD1
clone size: .
J gene: TRBJ2-2
V gene: TRBV7-9

CDR3 protein: CASSLLGPPASGSRSTQYF
CDR3 DNA: TGTGCCAGCAGCTTATTAGGCCCTCCGGCTAGCGGGAGTAGGTCCACCCAGTACTTC
D gene: TRBD2
clone size: .
J gene: TRBJ2-5
V gene: TRBV7-6

CDR3 protein: CASSLADRSGYTF
CDR3 DNA: TGTGCCAGCAGCTTAGCGGACAGATCTGGCTACACCTTC
D gene: .
clone size: medium-sized
J gene: TRBJ1-2
V gene: TRBV7-9

CDR3 protein: CAISGPGNTEAFF
CDR3 DNA: TGTGCCATCAGTGGCCCGGGAAACACTGAAGCTTTCTTT
D gene: .
clone size: medium-sized
J gene: TRBJ1-1
V gene: TRBV10-3

CDR3 protein: CASSYSRTGYGYTF
CDR3 DNA: TGTGCCAGCAGTTACTCAAGGACAGGGTATGGCTACACCTTC
D gene: TRBD1
clone size: medium-sized
J gene: TRBJ1-2
V gene: TRBV6-5

CDR3 protein: CASSTFAYEQYF
CDR3 DNA: TGTGCCAGCAGTACATTTGCTTACGAGCAGTACTTC
D gene: .
clone size: .
J gene: TRBJ2-7
V gene: TRBV2

CDR3 protein: CASSQVVSQDTLELNYGYTF
CDR3 DNA: TGTGCCAGCAGCCAAGTAGTATCTCAGGACACCCTCGAACTTAACTATGGCTACACCTTC
D gene: .
clone size: .
J gene: TRBJ1-2
V gene: TRBV4-2

CDR3 protein: CASSQTPPRGYEQYF
CDR3 DNA: TGTGCCAGCAGCCAAACCCCGCCCAGGGGCTACGAGCAGTACTTC
D gene: .
clone size: few
J gene: TRBJ2-7
V gene: TRBV7-2

CDR3 protein: CASGLVREGLAGGERSSYNEQFF
CDR3 DNA: TGTGCTAGTGGTTTGGTACGCGAGGGACTAGCGGGAGGGGAACGAAGCTCCTACAATGAGCAGTTCTTC
D gene: TRBD2
clone size: few
J gene: TRBJ2-1
V gene: TRBV12-5

CDR3 protein: CASSQVGGGYVYNEQFF
CDR3 DNA: TGCGCCAGCAGCCAAGTCGGCGGGGGGTACGTTTACAATGAGCAGTTCTTC
D gene: TRBD2
clone size: .
J gene: TRBJ2-1
V gene: TRBV4-1

CDR3 protein: CASSQLQGYGYTF
CDR3 DNA: TGCGCCAGCAGCCAACTACAGGGCTATGGCTACACCTTC
D gene: .
clone size: few
J gene: TRBJ1-2
V gene: TRBV4-1

CDR3 protein: CASSIVQGWVFQPQHF
CDR3 DNA: TGTGCCAGTAGTATAGTACAGGGCTGGGTATTTCAGCCCCAGCATTTT
D gene: .
clone size: medium-sized
J gene: TRBJ1-5
V gene: TRBV19

CDR3 protein: CSGLTGNTEAFF
CDR3 DNA: TGCAGCGGATTAACAGGGAACACTGAAGCTTTCTTT
D gene: .
clone size: .
J gene: TRBJ1-1
V gene: TRBV29-1

CDR3 protein: CASRPVNTEAFF
CDR3 DNA: TGTGCCAGCAGACCGGTAAACACTGAAGCTTTCTTT
D gene: .
clone size: medium-sized
J gene: TRBJ1-1
V gene: TRBV7-2

CDR3 protein: CASSEDRGSRFGYTF
CDR3 DNA: TGTGCCAGCAGTGAGGACAGGGGGTCACGGTTCGGCTACACCTTC
D gene: TRBD1
clone size: few
J gene: TRBJ1-2
V gene: TRBV6-1

CDR3 protein: CASSLWSRVNNEQFF
CDR3 DNA: TGTGCCAGCAGCCTATGGAGTAGAGTTAACAATGAGCAGTTCTTC
D gene: .
clone size: .
J gene: TRBJ2-1
V gene: TRBV7-3

CDR3 protein: CASSEGGTFEQYF
CDR3 DNA: TGTGCCAGCAGTGAAGGCGGGACGTTCGAGCAGTACTTC
D gene: .
clone size: .
J gene: TRBJ2-7
V gene: TRBV6-5

CDR3 protein: CATRGRASGANVLTF
CDR3 DNA: TGTGCTACAAGAGGGAGGGCCTCTGGGGCCAACGTCCTGACTTTC
D gene: TRBD2
clone size: .
J gene: TRBJ2-6
V gene: TRBV10-3

CDR3 protein: CASSIPGGNTEAFF
CDR3 DNA: TGTGCCAGCAGCATTCCAGGGGGGAACACTGAAGCTTTCTTT
D gene: .
clone size: few
J gene: TRBJ1-1
V gene: TRBV21-1

CDR3 protein: CASSLAPRPGTIRLETQYF
CDR3 DNA: TGTGCCAGCAGCCTAGCACCAAGGCCCGGGACTATCAGATTAGAGACCCAGTACTTC
D gene: TRBD2
clone size: .
J gene: TRBJ2-5
V gene: TRBV4-2

CDR3 protein: CASSPPTGAYGYTF
CDR3 DNA: TGTGCCAGCAGTCCTCCAACAGGGGCCTATGGCTACACCTTC
D gene: TRBD1
clone size: few
J gene: TRBJ1-2
V gene: TRBV27

CDR3 protein: CASSSEGRKLFF
CDR3 DNA: TGTGCCAGCAGTTCCGAGGGCCGTAAACTGTTTTTT
D gene: .
clone size: large
J gene: TRBJ1-4
V gene: TRBV6-5

CDR3 protein: CTSSHLPRDFCNQPQHF
CDR3 DNA: TGCACCAGCAGCCATCTCCCCCGGGACTTCTGCAATCAGCCCCAGCATTTT
D gene: .
clone size: few
J gene: TRBJ1-5
V gene: TRBV1

CDR3 protein: CASSLNLRYEQYF
CDR3 DNA: TGTGCCAGCAGCTTAAATCTCCGCTACGAGCAGTACTTC
D gene: .
clone size: .
J gene: TRBJ2-7
V gene: TRBV5-4